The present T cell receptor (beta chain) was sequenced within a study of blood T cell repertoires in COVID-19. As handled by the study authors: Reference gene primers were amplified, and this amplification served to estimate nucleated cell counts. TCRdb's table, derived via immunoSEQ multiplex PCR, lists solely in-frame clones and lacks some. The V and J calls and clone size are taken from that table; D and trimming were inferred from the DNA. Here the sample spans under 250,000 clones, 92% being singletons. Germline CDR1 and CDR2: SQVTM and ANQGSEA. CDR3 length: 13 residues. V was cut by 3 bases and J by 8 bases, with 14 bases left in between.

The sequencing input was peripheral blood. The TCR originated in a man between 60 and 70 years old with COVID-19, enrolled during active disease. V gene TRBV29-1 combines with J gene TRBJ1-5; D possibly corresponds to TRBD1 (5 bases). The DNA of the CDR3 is TGCAGCGTTGACAACGGGGGAGGTGAGCCCCAGCATTTT. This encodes CSVDNGGGEPQHF.